This T cell receptor beta chain was sequenced for a study of early T cells in non-severe SARS-CoV-2 infection. Study overall: Sequencing used unsorted whole-blood bulk RNA, so chains lack pairing.

This CDR3 contains 12 residues. V lost 5 bases and J lost 4, with 11 bases in between. Germline V gene lookup returns CDR1 GTSNPN and CDR2 SVGIG (reference sequence). As concerns this clonotype: The antigen remains undetermined.

Individual cDNA molecules received unique molecular identifiers during library preparation. TCRdb re-derived calls from the 5' RACE reads in MiXCR, one entry per CDR3 protein. The repertoire holds roughly 90,000 distinct CDR3 sequences, with about 14% as singletons. Study-level results: Matches to VDJdb favored anti-spike CD8 responses and missed private and CD4 specificities.

The specimen was whole blood. V is TRBV30 and J is TRBJ1-1, with D uncertain. This sequence was found in an adult who was a healthcare worker with PCR-confirmed SARS-CoV-2 infection or an uninfected control (not recorded which). The CDR3 bases are TGTGCCTGGGACGCGATGACCACTGAAGCTTTCTTT. It translates to CAWDAMTTEAFF.